A selection of T cell receptor beta chains follows, all from one sample in a study of shared clonotypes between healthy human individuals. Data came from immunoSEQ multiplex PCR; TCRdb stores just in-frame clones and leaves some out. The data show approximately 480,000 clones, nearly 80% seen once. Sequenced sample: PBMCs. The receptors were gathered from a woman aged 40 to 49 in good health. Some clones in this sample may be carry-over from other donors' samples. Both conserved end residues are part of each CDR3. The order of the fields is CDR3 length, clone size, J gene, D gene, V gene, CDR3 DNA, CDR3 protein. A D gene is named only where the DNA matches it firmly. The size field is filled for only some rows; it gives once, few, many or a size class.

len: 12; abundance: -; j_gene: TRBJ2-5; d_gene: -; v_gene: TRBV10-3; CDR3nt: TGTGCCATCAGTGAGTCTTCGGAGACCCAGTACTTC; CDR3aa: CAISESSETQYF
len: 16; abundance: -; j_gene: TRBJ1-3; d_gene: -; v_gene: TRBV6-1; CDR3nt: TGTGCCAGCAGTGAGGGGGACGGGACGGCTGGAAACACCATATATTTT; CDR3aa: CASSEGDGTAGNTIYF
len: 15; abundance: -; j_gene: TRBJ2-7; d_gene: TRBD1; v_gene: TRBV7-2; CDR3nt: TGTGCCAGCAGCATATCGACAGGGGAAGTCTACGAGCAGTACTTC; CDR3aa: CASSISTGEVYEQYF
len: 15; abundance: once; j_gene: TRBJ1-3; d_gene: TRBD1; v_gene: TRBV7-2; CDR3nt: TGTGCCAGCAGCTCAGGGGGGAACTCTGGAAACACCATATATTTT; CDR3aa: CASSSGGNSGNTIYF
len: 16; abundance: -; j_gene: TRBJ2-2; d_gene: -; v_gene: TRBV6-1; CDR3nt: TGTGCCGGCAGTGGGTTCCTGGGAGAGTCGTCCGGGGAGCTGTTTTTT; CDR3aa: CAGSGFLGESSGELFF
len: 15; abundance: -; j_gene: TRBJ2-1; d_gene: TRBD2; v_gene: TRBV6-6; CDR3nt: TGTGCCAGCAGTTACTCTAGTGCGGGAGGGAATGAGCAGTTCTTC; CDR3aa: CASSYSSAGGNEQFF
len: 14; abundance: -; j_gene: TRBJ2-7; d_gene: TRBD1; v_gene: TRBV7-2; CDR3nt: TGTGCCAGCAGCCAGGACAGGGGGAGCCACGAGCAGTACTTC; CDR3aa: CASSQDRGSHEQYF
len: 15; abundance: -; j_gene: TRBJ1-6; d_gene: TRBD1; v_gene: TRBV7-9; CDR3nt: TGTGCCAGCAGCCCGGGACAGGGAGATTATTCACCCCTCCACTTT; CDR3aa: CASSPGQGDYSPLHF
len: 16; abundance: -; j_gene: TRBJ2-7; d_gene: -; v_gene: TRBV5-5; CDR3nt: TGTGCCAGCAGCTTGGGGGCATCCACTGGATCCTACGAGCAGTACTTC; CDR3aa: CASSLGASTGSYEQYF
len: 16; abundance: -; j_gene: TRBJ2-6; d_gene: -; v_gene: TRBV4-3; CDR3nt: TGCGCCAGCAGCCAAGATTTACTCTCTGGGGCCAACGTCCTGACTTTC; CDR3aa: CASSQDLLSGANVLTF
len: 13; abundance: -; j_gene: TRBJ1-5; d_gene: -; v_gene: TRBV19; CDR3nt: TGTGCCAGTAGTAGGTCAGGCTATCAGCCCCAGCATTTT; CDR3aa: CASSRSGYQPQHF
len: 13; abundance: once; j_gene: TRBJ2-5; d_gene: TRBD2; v_gene: TRBV7-9; CDR3nt: TGTGCCAGCAGCTTAGCGGGAGGGGAGACCCAGTACTTC; CDR3aa: CASSLAGGETQYF
len: 17; abundance: -; j_gene: TRBJ2-3; d_gene: TRBD2; v_gene: TRBV4-2; CDR3nt: TGTGCCAGCAGCCAACGACTAGCGGGGGAAATGGGAGATACGCAGTATTTT; CDR3aa: CASSQRLAGEMGDTQYF
len: 13; abundance: -; j_gene: TRBJ1-2; d_gene: -; v_gene: TRBV5-1; CDR3nt: TGCGCCAGCTCTGGGCTCCCAGGGGATGGCTACACCTTC; CDR3aa: CASSGLPGDGYTF
len: 20; abundance: -; j_gene: TRBJ2-1; d_gene: TRBD1; v_gene: TRBV27; CDR3nt: TGTGCCAGCAGTTCATGGAGCGGACAGGTACTTACAGGCTCCTACAATGAGCAGTTCTTC; CDR3aa: CASSSWSGQVLTGSYNEQFF